One and the same sample provided the 22 T cell receptor beta chains below, sequenced in a study of CD8 T cells in ankylosing spondylitis. TCRdb re-called the 5' RACE reads through MiXCR, storing one row per CDR3 protein. The profile shows under 250,000 distinct CDR3 sequences, over 30% of them singletons. Sequenced material: blood, either unsorted or a sorted T cell fraction (not recorded which). These receptors were collected from a male donor with ankylosing spondylitis or in good health (not recorded which).

The V gene is TRBV11-2, the J gene TRBJ2-7, with 8 nucleotides matching TRBD1. Trimming cost V 4 bases and J 3 bases; bases outside gene matches: 8. CDR3 length equals 15 residues. The germline gives CDR1 SGHAT, CDR2 FQNNGV. The CDR3 region is CASSSTVTGGYEQYF. The CDR3 DNA reads as TGTGCCAGCAGCTCAACCGTCACAGGGGGCTACGAGCAGTACTTC. The full variable domain, in which reference TRBV11-2 and TRBJ2-7 provide the parts outside the CDR3, is EAGVAQSPRYKIIEKRQSVAFWCNPISGHATLYWYQQILGQGPKLLIQFQNNGVVDDSQLPKDRFSAERLKGVDSTLKIQPAKLEDSAVYLCASSSTVTGGYEQYFGPGTRLTVT.

The chain links TRBV6-5 to TRBJ2-2; 7 nucleotides line up with TRBD1. This CDR3 is 13 amino acids long. Germline trimming cut 4 bases from V and 7 bases from J; bases unmatched to any gene: 3. In germline, CDR1 is MNHEY, CDR2 SVGAGI. CDR3 bases: TGTGCCAGCAGTTTTACAGGGGACGGGGAGCTGTTTTTT. Translating it yields CASSFTGDGELFF.

The chain combines TRBV5-1 with TRBJ2-5; D may correspond to TRBD1 or TRBD2 (6 bases each). The germline V and J ends were trimmed by 4 bases and 2 bases, with 18 bases remaining between them. The CDR3 length is 16 residues. Germline V gene data show CDR1 as SGHRS and CDR2 as YFSETQ. CDR3 sequence reads: CASSAGWGAVQETQYF. The CDR3 nucleotides read TGCGCCAGCAGCGCAGGATGGGGGGCCGTACAAGAGACCCAGTACTTC.

There are a few counts of this clonotype. The chain couples TRBV27 to TRBJ1-4; 11 nucleotides match TRBD1. Germline CDR1 MNHEY, CDR2 SMNVEV (reference sequence). The trim removed 4 bases at V and 8 bases at J, leaving 6 bases unmatched. The CDR3 runs 15 residues. The DNA of the CDR3 is TGTGCCAGCAGTTGGGGGGACAGGGGGAACGAAAAACTGTTTTTT. It yields the protein CASSWGDRGNEKLFF.

This clonotype was picked up a small number of times. This chain uses TRBV12-3 or TRBV12-4 with TRBJ1-5; D not resolved. This CDR3 has 15 residues. V dropped 3 bases and J dropped 2 bases, with 11 bases sitting between them. CDR3: CASSLGFSGNQPQHF. The CDR3 nucleotides read TGTGCCAGCAGTTTGGGATTTTCCGGCAATCAGCCCCAGCATTTT.

This chain joins TRBV25-1 and TRBJ2-7, with a weak D call TRBD1 (6 bases). The length of the CDR3 is 14 residues. Germline V gene sequence: CDR1 MGHDK, CDR2 SYGVNS. The V and J ends lost 2 bases and 2 bases respectively, with 10 bases between them. For the CDR3, the DNA is TGTGCCAGCAGTGAAACAGGGAAAACCTACGAGCAGTACTTC. Translated, it gives CASSETGKTYEQYF.

The chain couples TRBV29-1 to TRBJ2-7; unclear D gene. The CDR3 runs to 11 residues. The germline V gene encodes CDR1 SQVTM and CDR2 ANQGSEA. V gave up 7 bases and J gave up 0 bases, with 7 bases separating them. The CDR3 nucleotides are TGCAGCGCCGGAACCTCCTACGAGCAGTACTTC. Protein sequence: CSAGTSYEQYF.

This clonotype was detected ten times or more. V and J are TRBV20-1 and TRBJ2-3, with D possibly TRBD2 on 5 matching bases. Trimming left V 3 bases short and J 1 base short, with 8 bases between. In germline, CDR1 is DFQATT, CDR2 SNEGSKA (reference sequence). The CDR3 contains 13 residues. CDR3: CSARLGGTDTQYF. CDR3 coding DNA: TGCAGTGCTAGGCTCGGGGGCACAGATACGCAGTATTTT.

This clonotype was seen a few times. This rearrangement joins TRBV28 to TRBJ2-5; 8 nucleotides agree with TRBD1. With 10 bases clipped from V and 5 bases from J, the junction kept 12 bases outside the gene matches. Germline loops: CDR1 MDHEN, CDR2 SYDVKM. The CDR3 is 14 amino acids. The CDR3 nucleotides read TGTGCCATCCGAGACAGGGGCTCAGTGGAGACCCAGTACTTC. It specifies CAIRDRGSVETQYF.

This sequence joins TRBV29-1 and TRBJ2-2; the D gene is possibly TRBD1 (6 bases). V was pared by 4 bases and J by 4 bases, with 10 bases between. Germline-derived CDR1 and CDR2 are SQVTM and ANQGSEA. The CDR3 sequence is 13 residues long. CDR3 bases: TGCAGCGTTGCAGGGGCGAGCACCGGGGAGCTGTTTTTT. It specifies CSVAGASTGELFF.

This clonotype occurred many times. The chain couples TRBV20-1 to TRBJ1-6, with TRBD1 identical over 7 bases. V lost 1 base, J lost 6 bases, and 3 bases stayed unmatched. The CDR3 length is 14 residues. Looked up from germline, CDR1 is DFQATT and CDR2 is SNEGSKA (reference sequence). The CDR3 sequence: CSARAPGGNSPLHF. CDR3 nucleotides: TGCAGTGCTAGAGCCCCAGGGGGTAATTCACCCCTCCACTTT.

The chain recombines TRBV15 with TRBJ2-1; 7 nucleotides match TRBD2. V was pared by 1 base and J by 7 bases, with 7 bases of the junction left unmatched. The CDR3 is made up of 15 amino acids. Germline CDR1 and CDR2: LNHNV and YYDKDF (reference sequence). CDR3 region: CATSRGLAEENEQFF. The CDR3 DNA reads as TGTGCCACCAGCAGAGGCCTAGCGGAAGAAAATGAGCAGTTCTTC.

The chain employs TRBV6-1 and TRBJ1-4; TRBD1 agrees at 7 bases. The junction had 7 bases not matched to a gene; V was cut back by 6 bases and J by 0 bases. This CDR3 has 16 amino acids. In germline, CDR1 is MNHNS, CDR2 SASEGT. Written as DNA, the CDR3 is TGTGCCAGCAGGCGGAGGGGGCTTTCAACTAATGAAAAACTGTTTTTT. Its translation: CASRRRGLSTNEKLFF.

The chain carries TRBV11-2 and TRBJ2-7; the match to TRBD2 covers 8 bases. CDR3 size: 20 residues. V dropped 4 bases and J dropped 0; count of bases not matched to a gene: 20. From germline, CDR1 is SGHAT and CDR2 FQNNGV. The CDR3: CASSSGGAGNYPSNSYEQYF. CDR3 nucleotides: TGTGCCAGCAGCTCGGGGGGGGCAGGGAACTATCCTTCCAACTCCTACGAGCAGTACTTC.

The rearrangement uses TRBV9 and TRBJ2-1; 7 bases agree with TRBD1. The CDR3 totals 15 residues. CDR1 and CDR2 from the germline V gene are SGDLS and YYNGEE. The J segment lost 10 bases and the V segment lost 0 bases, leaving 10 bases of the junction unmatched. DNA for the CDR3: TGTGCCAGCAGCGTAGCCGGGACAGCGCCCTTGGAGCAGTTCTTC. Amino acids: CASSVAGTAPLEQFF.

This clonotype occurred once. The V call is TRBV13, the J call TRBJ1-3; D call uncertain. Trimming cost V 5 bases and J 6 bases, with 14 bases left between them. Germline V lookup: CDR1 PRHDT, CDR2 FYEKMQ (reference sequence). There are 14 residues in the CDR3. CDR3 in DNA: TGTGCCAGCAGCCCAACGGGCGCGAAAAACACCATATATTTT. It translates to CASSPTGAKNTIYF. The complete variable domain, with remaining parts taken from reference TRBV13 and TRBJ1-3, reads AAGVIQSPRHLIKEKRETATLKCYPIPRHDTVYWYQQGPGQDPQFLISFYEKMQSDKGSIPDRFSAQQFSDYHSELNMSSLELGDSALYFCASSPTGAKNTIYFGEGSWLTVV.

This clonotype was seen a handful of times. V and J are TRBV20-1 and TRBJ2-7; D might be TRBD1 or TRBD2, each matching 5 bases. This CDR3 is 14 amino acids long. CDR1 and CDR2 from the germline V gene are DFQATT and SNEGSKA (reference sequence). Deletions cut 6 bases from V and 3 bases from J, with 18 bases between. The CDR3 DNA is TGCAGTGCCAATTCGGGGTGGGGGATCTACGAGCAGTACTTC. Protein sequence: CSANSGWGIYEQYF.

This chain links TRBV29-1 with TRBJ2-7; perhaps TRBD2 as D (6 bases). Germline V lookup: CDR1 SQVTM, CDR2 ANQGSEA. V was trimmed by 2 bases and J by 2 bases, leaving 13 bases between them. The CDR3 is 14 amino acids. The CDR3 DNA sequence: TGCAGCGTTGAAAGTGTTAGCGGTGCCTACGAGCAGTACTTC. As protein: CSVESVSGAYEQYF.

The gene calls are TRBV12-3 or TRBV12-4 and TRBJ2-5, with 8 bases fitting TRBD2. V gave up 6 bases and J gave up 2 bases; unmatched junction bases: 5. The CDR3 has 14 residues. DNA for the CDR3: TGTGCCAGCAGCCAACTAGCGGCACAAGAGACCCAGTACTTC. Its translation: CASSQLAAQETQYF.

The chain joins TRBV6-1 to TRBJ2-2, with D tentatively TRBD1 (6 bases). Germline V gene data show CDR1 as MNHNS and CDR2 as SASEGT. The CDR3 sequence is 17 residues long. The V end was cut by 1 base, the J end by 3 bases, with 15 bases between. CDR3 protein: CASSEGGLASDTGELFF. CDR3 coding DNA: TGTGCCAGCAGTGAAGGGGGGCTAGCTTCAGACACCGGGGAGCTGTTTTTT.

The chain carries TRBV5-1 and TRBJ1-1; D possibly corresponds to TRBD1 (5 bases). CDR1 and CDR2 (germline): SGHRS, YFSETQ. There are 13 residues in the CDR3. V lost 3 bases to trimming and J lost 6 bases, with 12 bases between them. The CDR3 DNA follows: TGCGCCAGCAGCTCGGGTACGGGGGCTGAAGCTTTCTTT. Translation gives CASSSGTGAEAFF.

This clonotype was seen just once. The chain is built from TRBV12-3 or TRBV12-4 and TRBJ1-2; D unclear. The CDR3 length is 13 residues. V lost 8 bases, J lost 1 base, and 11 bases lay in between. CDR3 region: CASGNQVNYGYTF. The CDR3 nucleotides are TGTGCCAGCGGCAACCAGGTTAACTATGGCTACACCTTC.